Below, one TCR beta chain is given with its context. Its target is unknown. This record comes from a study of response to subunit inactivated influenza vaccine. Study results and caveats: It was the authors' suggestion that each seasonal influenza vaccination recruits few new T cells.

The CDR3 totals 13 residues. Germline CDR1 reads KGHDR; CDR2 reads SFDVKD. V dropped 5 bases and J dropped 4 bases, with 8 bases sitting between them. MiXCR, applied by TCRdb to the RT-PCR reads, yields one record per CDR3 protein. Of approximately 570,000 distinct CDR3 sequences listed, around 8% are singletons. Specimen: PBMCs from blood, collected around 2 years after vaccination. This rearrangement joins TRBV24-1 to TRBJ1-5; no clear D gene. The clonotype originates from a man aged 50-75 years who received an inactivated influenza vaccine. The CDR3 nucleotides read TGTGCCACCAGTGTTGGAGGGAATCAGCCCCAGCATTTT. Translating gives CATSVGGNQPQHF.